Sequencing of this TCR beta chain was carried out in a study of blood T cell repertoires in COVID-19. Study in general: The study drew acute and convalescent COVID-19 samples from the United States, Italy and Spain.

This clone came up once. The method was immunoSEQ multiplex PCR; TCRdb's version includes in-frame clones alone and lacks a portion of them. The profile shows about 250,000 clones, about nine tenths of them singletons. The CDR3 is 18 amino acids. Germline loops: CDR1 LGHNA, CDR2 YNFKEQ. V was clipped by 1 base and J by 0 bases; unmatched bases: 6. Everyone who took part was about 18 to 90 years old, and they came from some 23 US areas. Categorization into cohorts depended on clinical history that participants reported. The sequence derives from a man aged 18 to 29 who had recovered from COVID-19. The chain is built from TRBV4-2 and TRBJ2-3, with 11 bases matching TRBD2. Sequenced input: PBMCs or T cells enriched from blood (not recorded which). Here the CDR3 reads CASSQGRLAGLSTDTQYF. CDR3 coding DNA: TGTGCCAGCAGCCAAGGGAGACTAGCGGGACTAAGCACAGATACGCAGTATTTT.